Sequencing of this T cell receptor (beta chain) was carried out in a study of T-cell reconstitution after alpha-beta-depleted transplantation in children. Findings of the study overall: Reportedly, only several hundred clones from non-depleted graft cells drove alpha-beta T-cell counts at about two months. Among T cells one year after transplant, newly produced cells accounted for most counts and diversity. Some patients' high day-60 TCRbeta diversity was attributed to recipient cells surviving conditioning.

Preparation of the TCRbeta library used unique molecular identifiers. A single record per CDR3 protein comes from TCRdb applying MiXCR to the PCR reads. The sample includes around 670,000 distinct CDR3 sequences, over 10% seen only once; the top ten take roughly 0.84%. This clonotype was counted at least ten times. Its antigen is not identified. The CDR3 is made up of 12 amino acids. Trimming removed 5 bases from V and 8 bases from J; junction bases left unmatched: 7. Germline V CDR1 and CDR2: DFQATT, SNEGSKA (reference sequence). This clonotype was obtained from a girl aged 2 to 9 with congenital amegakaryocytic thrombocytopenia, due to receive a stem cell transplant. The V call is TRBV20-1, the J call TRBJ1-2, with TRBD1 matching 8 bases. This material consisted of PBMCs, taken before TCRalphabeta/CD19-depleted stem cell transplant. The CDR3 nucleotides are TGCAGTGCTTTTGACAGGGGAGACGGCTACACCTTC. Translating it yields CSAFDRGDGYTF.